This TCR beta chain was recovered during a study of blood T cell repertoires in COVID-19. Across the study: Some COVID-19 samples were acute and others convalescent; all came from the United States, Italy and Spain. Sample material is recorded as cDNA or gDNA derived from T cells, B-cell-depleted T cells, or PBMCs.

In the original processing: Reference gene primer amplification in the assay estimated nucleated cell counts. The data were produced by immunoSEQ multiplex PCR, yet TCRdb's version contains in-frame clones alone and is incomplete. The DNA gave D and trimming, while V, J and clone size come from that table. The sample has about 75,000 clones, over 80% seen once. The V gene's germline CDR1 is MNHNY and CDR2 SVGAGI (reference sequence). This CDR3 spans 15 amino acids. V gave up 5 bases and J gave up 0 bases, with 10 bases separating them. This chain uses TRBV6-6 with TRBJ1-4, with TRBD1 as a possible D gene (6 bases). Material: peripheral blood. This clonotype originated in a woman aged 50 to 60 with acute or convalescent COVID-19. The CDR3 DNA follows: TGTGCCAGCAGTGGACAGTCTACAACTAATGAAAAACTGTTTTTT. Translating it yields CASSGQSTTNEKLFF.